Listed here are 10 T cell receptor beta chains from one sample, sequenced in a study of response to subunit inactivated influenza vaccine. From the RT-PCR reads, TCRdb called clonotypes with MiXCR, one entry per CDR3 protein. The sample consists of about 160,000 distinct CDR3 sequences, roughly 11% of them appearing once. The sample consisted of non-naive T cells sorted from PBMCs, taken around seven weeks after vaccination. The origin of the receptors is a man aged 45-65 years who received an inactivated influenza vaccine.

This clonotype was found a few times. This chain connects TRBV9 to TRBJ2-3; perhaps TRBD2 as D (7 bases). V lost 6 bases and J lost 2, with 13 bases in between. The CDR3 has 14 amino acids. The germline V gene has CDR1 SGDLS and CDR2 YYNGEE. CDR3 amino acids: CASKGGADTDTQYF. CDR3 in DNA: TGTGCCAGCAAGGGGGGGGCCGACACAGATACGCAGTATTTT.

This clonotype has more than one count but fewer than ten. This chain connects TRBV10-3 to TRBJ2-1, with no clear D. Germline loops: CDR1 ENHRY, CDR2 SYGVKD. V was trimmed by 3 bases and J by 5 bases, leaving 11 bases between them. CDR3 length: 14 amino acids. For the CDR3, the DNA is TGTGCCATCAGTGAATTAGGGCTGGACAATGAGCAGTTCTTC. Protein sequence: CAISELGLDNEQFF.

CDR3 protein: CASSLGLARRETQYF. DNA for the CDR3: TGTGCCAGCAGCTTAGGTCTAGCGAGAAGAGAGACCCAGTACTTC. V usage is TRBV7-2 and J usage is TRBJ2-5; D is possibly TRBD2 (6 bases). The CDR3 spans 15 residues. CDR1 is SGHTA and CDR2 is FQGNSA in the germline V gene. With 1 base removed from V and 4 bases from J, the gap between germline ends came to 13 bases.

The chain recombines TRBV12-3 or TRBV12-4 with TRBJ1-5; D not resolved. V gave up 5 bases and J gave up 1 base, with 12 bases separating them. This CDR3 has 15 amino acids. The CDR3 loop is CASSPLYGSNQPQHF. The DNA for the CDR3 is TGTGCCAGCAGTCCCCTGTATGGGAGCAATCAGCCCCAGCATTTT.

This chain uses TRBV20-1 with TRBJ1-1; TRBD1 aligns across 12 bases. V gave up 6 bases and J gave up 4 bases; unmatched junction bases: 3. The CDR3 contains 13 residues. Per germline, CDR1 DFQATT and CDR2 SNEGSKA (reference sequence). CDR3 sequence (DNA): TGCAGTGCGGGACAGGGGGCGAGCACTGAAGCTTTCTTT. Translating gives CSAGQGASTEAFF.

V is TRBV7-2 and J is TRBJ1-5; perhaps TRBD1 as D (6 bases). Germline CDR1 is SGHTA and CDR2 is FQGNSA. V was cut by 6 bases and J by 6 bases, with 12 bases left in between. This CDR3 contains 13 residues. CDR3 sequence (DNA): TGTGCCAGCAGGGGGGGGCTCGGTCAGCCCCAGCATTTT. Its protein is CASRGGLGQPQHF. Using reference TRBV7-2 and TRBJ1-5 for the parts outside the CDR3, the full variable domain is GAGVSQSPSNKVTEKGKDVELRCDPISGHTALYWYRQSLGQGLEFLIYFQGNSAPDKSGLPSDRFSAERTGGSVSTLTIQRTQQEDSAVYLCASRGGLGQPQHFGDGTRLSIL.

This chain joins TRBV7-8 and TRBJ2-1; 9 bases map to TRBD2. The V gene end was trimmed by 10 bases and the J gene end by 7 bases; junction bases not matched to a gene: 11. The CDR3 covers 14 residues. CDR1 SGHVS and CDR2 FQNEAQ come from the germline V gene. The CDR3 protein is CATKPGLAVNEQFF. CDR3 nucleotide sequence: TGTGCCACGAAACCGGGACTAGCTGTAAATGAGCAGTTCTTC.

Many counts were recorded for this clonotype. The chain employs TRBV9 and TRBJ2-2, with 11 bases aligning to TRBD2. This CDR3 has 16 amino acids. After removal of 4 bases from V and 1 base from J, the junction contained 3 bases not matched to a gene. CDR1 SGDLS and CDR2 YYNGEE come from the germline V gene. The CDR3 loop reads CASSSLAGGNTGELFF. The CDR3 nucleotides read TGTGCCAGCAGCTCCCTAGCGGGGGGGAACACCGGGGAGCTGTTTTTT.

Ten or more counts support this clonotype. The chain combines TRBV25-1 with TRBJ2-1; tentatively, D is TRBD2 (6 bases). Trimming removed 1 base at V and 7 bases at J, with 17 bases between. The CDR3 length is 16 residues. The germline V gene has CDR1 MGHDK and CDR2 SYGVNS. CDR3 nucleotide sequence: TGTGCCAGCAGTGAATGGGTTAGCGGACTATGGAATGAGCAGTTCTTC. It codes for CASSEWVSGLWNEQFF.

The sample holds many counts of this clonotype. The chain carries TRBV12-3 or TRBV12-4 and TRBJ1-1; D not certain. The CDR3 consists of 15 residues. Trimming pared 6 bases from V and 0 bases from J, leaving 14 bases between. In DNA, the CDR3 is TGTGCCAGCAGGGTCTTTTTCTCTATGAACACTGAAGCTTTCTTT. Protein product: CASRVFFSMNTEAFF.